The entry below describes one T cell receptor beta chain. The source of the sample is a study of T-cell reconstitution after alpha-beta-depleted transplantation in children. Preparation of the TCRbeta library involved a method that used unique molecular identifiers. TCRdb reprocessed the PCR reads with MiXCR, giving one entry per CDR3 protein. In the table there are 300,000 to 400,000 distinct CDR3 sequences, 13% of which are singletons. The clonotype comes from a human donor who donated a stem cell graft to a child with Fanconi anemia. The starting material was PBMCs, obtained from the stem cell graft.

CDR3 DNA sequence: TGTGCCAGCAGTTACTCGAGTTTGGCCGGGGAGCTGTTTTTT. Encoded protein: CASSYSSLAGELFF. The V call is TRBV6-5, the J call TRBJ2-2; D ambiguous. Between the trimmed V and J ends, which lost 0 bases and 6 bases, there was a span of 8 bases. CDR1 and CDR2 from the germline V gene are MNHEY and SVGAGI. This CDR3 comprises 14 residues.